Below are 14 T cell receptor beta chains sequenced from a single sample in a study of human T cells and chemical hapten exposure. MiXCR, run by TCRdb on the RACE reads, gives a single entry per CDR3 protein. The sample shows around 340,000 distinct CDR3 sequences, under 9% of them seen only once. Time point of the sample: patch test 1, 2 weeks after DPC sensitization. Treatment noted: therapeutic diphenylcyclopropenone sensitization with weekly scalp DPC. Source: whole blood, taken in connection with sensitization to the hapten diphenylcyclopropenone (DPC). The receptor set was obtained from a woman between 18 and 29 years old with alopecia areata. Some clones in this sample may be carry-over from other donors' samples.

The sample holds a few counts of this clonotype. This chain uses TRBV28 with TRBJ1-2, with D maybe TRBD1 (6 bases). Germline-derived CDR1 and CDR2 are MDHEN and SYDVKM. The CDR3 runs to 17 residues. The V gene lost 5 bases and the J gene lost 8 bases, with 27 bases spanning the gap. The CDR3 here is CASSPLYPAGAFWGYTF. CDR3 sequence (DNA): TGTGCCAGCAGTCCCCTGTACCCAGCAGGGGCATTTTGGGGCTACACCTTC.

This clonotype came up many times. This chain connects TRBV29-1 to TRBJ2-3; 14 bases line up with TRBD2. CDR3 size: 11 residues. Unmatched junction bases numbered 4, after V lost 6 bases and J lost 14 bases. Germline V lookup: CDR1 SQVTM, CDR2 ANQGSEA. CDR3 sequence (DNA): TGCAGCGTGGGGACTAGCGGGGGCTGGTATTTT. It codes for CSVGTSGGWYF.

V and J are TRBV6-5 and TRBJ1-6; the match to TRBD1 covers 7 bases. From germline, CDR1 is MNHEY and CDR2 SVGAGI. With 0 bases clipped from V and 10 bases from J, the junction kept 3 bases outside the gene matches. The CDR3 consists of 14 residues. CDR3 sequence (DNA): TGTGCCAGCAGTTACTCGAAGGGGGCATCACCCCTCCACTTT. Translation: CASSYSKGASPLHF.

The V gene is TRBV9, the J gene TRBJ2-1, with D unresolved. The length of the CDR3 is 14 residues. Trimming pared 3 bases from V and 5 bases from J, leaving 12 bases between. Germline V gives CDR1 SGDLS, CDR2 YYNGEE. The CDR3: CASSASDRDNEQFF. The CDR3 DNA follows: TGTGCCAGCAGCGCCAGTGACCGAGACAATGAGCAGTTCTTC.

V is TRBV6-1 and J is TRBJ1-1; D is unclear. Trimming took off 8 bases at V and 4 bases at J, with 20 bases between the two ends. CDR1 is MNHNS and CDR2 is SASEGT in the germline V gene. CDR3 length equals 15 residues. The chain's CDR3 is CASCLLWPGGTEAFF. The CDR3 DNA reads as TGTGCCAGCTGCCTCTTATGGCCCGGCGGCACTGAAGCTTTCTTT.

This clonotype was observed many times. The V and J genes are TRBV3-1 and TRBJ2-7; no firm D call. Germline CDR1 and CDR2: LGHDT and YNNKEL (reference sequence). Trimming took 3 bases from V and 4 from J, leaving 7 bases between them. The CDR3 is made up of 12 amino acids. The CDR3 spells CASSHANYEQYF. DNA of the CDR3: TGTGCCAGCAGCCACGCCAATTACGAGCAGTACTTC.

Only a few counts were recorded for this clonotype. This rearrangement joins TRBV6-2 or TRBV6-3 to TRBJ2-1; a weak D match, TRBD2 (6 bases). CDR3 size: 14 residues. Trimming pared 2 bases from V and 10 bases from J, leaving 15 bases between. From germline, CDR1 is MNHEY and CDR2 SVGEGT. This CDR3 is CASSYGQRVREQFF. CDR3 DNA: TGTGCCAGCAGTTACGGGCAGCGGGTACGGGAGCAGTTCTTC.

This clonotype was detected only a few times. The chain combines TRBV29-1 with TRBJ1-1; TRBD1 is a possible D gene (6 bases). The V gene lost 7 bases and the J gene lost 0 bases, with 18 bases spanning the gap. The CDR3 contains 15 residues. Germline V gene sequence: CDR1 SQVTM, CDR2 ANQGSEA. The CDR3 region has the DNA TGCAGCGCCCAGGGGTCAGGGGACATGAACACTGAAGCTTTCTTT. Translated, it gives CSAQGSGDMNTEAFF.

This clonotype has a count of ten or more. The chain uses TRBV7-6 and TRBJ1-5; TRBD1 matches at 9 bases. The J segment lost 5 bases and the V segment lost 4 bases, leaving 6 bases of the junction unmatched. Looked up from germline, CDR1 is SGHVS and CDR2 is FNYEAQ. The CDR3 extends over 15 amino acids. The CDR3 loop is CASSSMTGGYQPQHF. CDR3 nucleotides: TGTGCCAGCAGCTCAATGACAGGGGGGTATCAGCCCCAGCATTTT.

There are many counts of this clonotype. For the CDR3, the DNA is TGTGCCAGCAGTCGCTCTGGGGCCAACGTCCTGACTTTC. Encoded protein: CASSRSGANVLTF. The rearrangement uses TRBV12-3 or TRBV12-4 and TRBJ2-6; D gene unclear. The V and J ends lost 5 bases and 0 bases respectively, with 2 bases between them. There are 13 residues in the CDR3.

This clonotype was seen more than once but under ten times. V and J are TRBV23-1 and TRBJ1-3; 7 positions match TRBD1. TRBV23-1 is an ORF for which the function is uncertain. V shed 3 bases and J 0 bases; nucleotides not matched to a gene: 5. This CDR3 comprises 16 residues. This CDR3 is CASSQRDSTSGNTIYF. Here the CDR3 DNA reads TGCGCCAGCAGTCAGCGGGACAGCACCTCTGGAAACACCATATATTTT.

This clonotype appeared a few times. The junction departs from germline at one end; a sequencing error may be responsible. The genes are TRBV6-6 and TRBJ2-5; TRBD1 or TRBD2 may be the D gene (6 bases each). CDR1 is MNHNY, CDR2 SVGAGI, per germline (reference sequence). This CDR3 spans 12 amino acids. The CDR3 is CASAGGQQTQYF. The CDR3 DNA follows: TGTGCCAGTGCCGGGGGCCAACAGACCCAGTACTTC.

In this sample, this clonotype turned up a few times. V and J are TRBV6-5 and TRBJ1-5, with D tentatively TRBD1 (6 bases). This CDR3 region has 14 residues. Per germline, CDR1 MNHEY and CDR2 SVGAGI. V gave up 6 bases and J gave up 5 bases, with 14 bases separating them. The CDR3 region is CASSPGQLHQPQHF. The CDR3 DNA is TGTGCCAGCAGCCCTGGACAGCTACATCAGCCCCAGCATTTT.

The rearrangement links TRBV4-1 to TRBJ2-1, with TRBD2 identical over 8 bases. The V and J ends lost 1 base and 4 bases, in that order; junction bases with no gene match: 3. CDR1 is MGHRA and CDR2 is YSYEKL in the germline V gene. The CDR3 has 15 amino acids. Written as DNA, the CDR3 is TGCGCCAGCAGCCAAGCCGGGGGGGAATACAATGAGCAGTTCTTC. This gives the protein CASSQAGGEYNEQFF.